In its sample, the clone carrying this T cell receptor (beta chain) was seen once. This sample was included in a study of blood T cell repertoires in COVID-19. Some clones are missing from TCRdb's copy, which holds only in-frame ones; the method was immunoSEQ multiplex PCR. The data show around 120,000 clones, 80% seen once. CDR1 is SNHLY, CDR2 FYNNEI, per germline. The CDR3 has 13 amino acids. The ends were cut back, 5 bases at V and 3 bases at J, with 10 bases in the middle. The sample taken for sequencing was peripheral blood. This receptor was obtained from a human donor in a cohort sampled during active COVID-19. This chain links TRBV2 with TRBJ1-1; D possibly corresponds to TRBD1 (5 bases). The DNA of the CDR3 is TGTGCCAGCAGTTTCAGGGTGGACACTGAAGCTTTCTTT. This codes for CASSFRVDTEAFF.